This T cell receptor (beta chain) is from a study of OX40 agonist ivuxolimab in advanced cancers. In regard to this clone: Its specificity is unknown. Additional DNA sequences in this sample encode the identical CDR3.

Notes on the study in general: Expanded peripheral T cell antigen specificity was not determined. There were, on average, more expanded clones in CD8+ T cells than in CD4+.

The germline gives CDR1 SGHRS, CDR2 YFSETQ. This CDR3 comprises 12 residues. Trimming pared 0 bases from V and 5 bases from J, leaving 4 bases between. The repertoire was sequenced with immunoSEQ multiplex PCR; TCRdb's copy has only in-frame clones and lacks some. The table records just under 65,000 clones, 70% to 90% of them present only once. The chain joins TRBV5-1 to TRBJ2-3; D remains ambiguous. The receptor was isolated from an adult with an advanced solid tumor such as melanoma, head and neck, liver or kidney cancer. Material: CD4+ or CD8+ T cells sorted from blood, obtained in a trial of the OX40 agonist ivuxolimab. CDR3 residues: CASSLGLDTQYF. CDR3 DNA: TGCGCCAGCAGCTTGGGATTAGATACGCAGTATTTT.